The entry below gives a single T cell receptor (beta chain) sequence along with its context. TCRdb used MiXCR to reprocess the 5' RACE reads, holding one entry per CDR3 protein. The data show around 250,000 distinct CDR3 sequences, around 15% seen once. The V end was cut by 1 base, the J end by 4 bases, with 11 bases between. CDR1 is SGHDT, CDR2 YYEEEE, per germline. CDR3 length: 14 amino acids. These data belong to a study of T-cell memory formation after mild COVID-19. The origin of this receptor is a man in his late teens or twenties who had mild COVID-19 (a few samples of this study predate the infection). Cell type and time point are not known. The chain recombines TRBV5-6 with TRBJ2-5; D possibly matches TRBD1 or TRBD2 (6 bases each). Sample: PBMCs or a T cell subset sorted from them (not recorded which). CDR3 sequence (DNA): TGTGCCAGCAGCTTGCGGGGGCGTTCAGAGACCCAGTACTTC. Translation: CASSLRGRSETQYF.